This TCR beta chain was sequenced in a study of cytomegalovirus exposure and HLA in healthy donors. In the study overall: A previous analysis identified around 120 million unique TCR beta sequences derived from some 200 million T cells.

The PCR had 60 Vbeta and 13 Jbeta primers. Profiling relied on immunoSEQ multiplex PCR, and the TCRdb table lists in-frame clones only, not all of them. The data hold 130,000 to 150,000 clones, with under 85% observed a single time. The donors (healthy individuals) were bone marrow donors. As regards this clone: Other DNA sequences of this sample code for an identical CDR3.

Input material: PBMCs. The source is a woman aged 40 to 49 in good health and CMV-seropositive.

The CDR3 reads CASSPGFGYTF. Written as DNA, the CDR3 is TGTGCCAGCAGTCCAGGGTTTGGCTACACCTTC. The rearrangement links TRBV28 to TRBJ1-2; D is perhaps TRBD1 (5 bases). Between the trimmed V and J ends, which lost 5 bases and 7 bases, there was a span of 8 bases. CDR1 MDHEN and CDR2 SYDVKM come from the germline V gene. The CDR3 loop spans 11 amino acids.